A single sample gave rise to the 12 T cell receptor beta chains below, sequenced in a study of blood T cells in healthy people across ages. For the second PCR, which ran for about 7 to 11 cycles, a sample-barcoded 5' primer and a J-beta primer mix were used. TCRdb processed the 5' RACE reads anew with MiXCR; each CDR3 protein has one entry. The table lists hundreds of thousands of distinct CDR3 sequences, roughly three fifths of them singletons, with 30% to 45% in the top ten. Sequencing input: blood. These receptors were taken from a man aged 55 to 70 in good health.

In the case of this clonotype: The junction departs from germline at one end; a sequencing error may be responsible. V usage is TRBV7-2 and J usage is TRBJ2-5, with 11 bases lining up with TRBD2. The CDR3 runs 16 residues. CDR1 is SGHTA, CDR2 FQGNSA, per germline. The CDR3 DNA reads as TGTGCCAGCAGCAAGATGGCTAGCGGGGGGCAAGGGACCCAGTACTTC. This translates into CASSKMASGGQGTQYF.

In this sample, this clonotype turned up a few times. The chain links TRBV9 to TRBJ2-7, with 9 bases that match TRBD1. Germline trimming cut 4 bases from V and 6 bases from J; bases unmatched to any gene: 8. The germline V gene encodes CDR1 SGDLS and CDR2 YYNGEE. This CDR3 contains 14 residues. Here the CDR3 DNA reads TGTGCCAGCAGCCCATTAACGGACAGGGGCGAGCAGTACTTC. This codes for CASSPLTDRGEQYF.

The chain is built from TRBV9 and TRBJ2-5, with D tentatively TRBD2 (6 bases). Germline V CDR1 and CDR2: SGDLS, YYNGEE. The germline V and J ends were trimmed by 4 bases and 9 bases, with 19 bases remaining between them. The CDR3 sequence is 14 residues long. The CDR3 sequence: CASSPRLGSEAQYF. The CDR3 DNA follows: TGTGCCAGCAGCCCGAGACTAGGTAGTGAGGCCCAGTACTTC. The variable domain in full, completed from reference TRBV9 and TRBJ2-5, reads DSGVTQTPKHLITATGQRVTLRCSPRSGDLSVYWYQQSLDQGLQFLIQYYNGEERAKGNILERFSAQQFPDLHSELNLSSLELGDSALYFCASSPRLGSEAQYFGPGTRLLVL.

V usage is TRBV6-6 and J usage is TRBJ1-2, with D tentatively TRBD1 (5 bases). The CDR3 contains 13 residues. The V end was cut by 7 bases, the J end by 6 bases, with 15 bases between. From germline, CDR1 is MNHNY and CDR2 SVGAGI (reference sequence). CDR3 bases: TGTGCCAGCATTCAGGCGGGGGGGGATGGCTACACCTTC. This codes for CASIQAGGDGYTF.

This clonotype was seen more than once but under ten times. The chain's CDR3 is CASSPVPVSGANVLTF. In nucleotides, the CDR3 is TGTGCCAGCAGCCCCGTTCCAGTCTCTGGGGCCAACGTCCTGACTTTC. The chain uses TRBV27 and TRBJ2-6; the D is unclear. The CDR3 spans 16 residues. The V end lost 6 bases, the J end lost 0 bases, and 12 bases lay between the germline ends. The V gene's germline CDR1 is MNHEY and CDR2 SMNVEV (reference sequence).

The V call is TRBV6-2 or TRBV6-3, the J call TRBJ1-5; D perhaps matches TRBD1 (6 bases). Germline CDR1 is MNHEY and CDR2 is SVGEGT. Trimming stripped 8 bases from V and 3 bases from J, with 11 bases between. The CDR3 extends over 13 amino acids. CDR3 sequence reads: CASRQALNQPQHF. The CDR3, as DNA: TGTGCCAGCCGACAGGCGCTCAATCAGCCCCAGCATTTT.

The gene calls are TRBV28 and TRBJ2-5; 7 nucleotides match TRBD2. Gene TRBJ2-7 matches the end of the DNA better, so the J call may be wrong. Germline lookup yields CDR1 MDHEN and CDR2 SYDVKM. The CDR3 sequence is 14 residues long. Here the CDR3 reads CASSRSSGIYEQYF. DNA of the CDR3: TGTGCCAGCAGCCGATCTAGCGGAATCTACGAGCAGTACTTC.

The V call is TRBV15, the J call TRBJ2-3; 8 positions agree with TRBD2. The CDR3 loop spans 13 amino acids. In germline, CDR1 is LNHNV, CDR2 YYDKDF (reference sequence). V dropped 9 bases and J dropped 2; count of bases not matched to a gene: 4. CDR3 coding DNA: TGTGCCACTCAGACTAGCGTCACAGATACGCAGTATTTT. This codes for CATQTSVTDTQYF. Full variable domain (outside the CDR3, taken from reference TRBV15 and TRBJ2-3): DAMVIQNPRYQVTQFGKPVTLSCSQTLNHNVMYWYQQKSSQAPKLLFHYYDKDFNNEADTPDNFQSRRPNTSFCFLDIRSPGLGDTAMYLCATQTSVTDTQYFGPGTRLTVL.

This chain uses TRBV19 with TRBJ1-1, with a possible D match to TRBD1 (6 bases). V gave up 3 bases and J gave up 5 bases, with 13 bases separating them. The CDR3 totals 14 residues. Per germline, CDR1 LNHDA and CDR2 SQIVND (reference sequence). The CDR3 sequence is CASSMGPRGTEAFF. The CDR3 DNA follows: TGTGCCAGTAGTATGGGACCAAGGGGGACTGAAGCTTTCTTT.

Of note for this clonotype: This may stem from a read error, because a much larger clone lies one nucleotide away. CDR3 loop: CASSLGGWSGEVFF. The CDR3 nucleotides are TGTGCCAGCAGCTTAGGGGGGTGGTCGGGGGAAGTTTTCTTT. This sequence joins TRBV7-2 and TRBJ1-1; D may be TRBD1 (5 bases). This CDR3 comprises 14 residues. From germline, CDR1 is SGHTA and CDR2 FQGNSA.

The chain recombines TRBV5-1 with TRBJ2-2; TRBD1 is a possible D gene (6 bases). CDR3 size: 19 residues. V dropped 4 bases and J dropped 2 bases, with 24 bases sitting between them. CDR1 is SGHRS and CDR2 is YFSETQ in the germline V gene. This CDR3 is CASSPTTTGLGRNTGELFF. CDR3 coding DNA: TGCGCCAGCAGCCCTACCACTACAGGGTTAGGGAGAAACACCGGGGAGCTGTTTTTT.

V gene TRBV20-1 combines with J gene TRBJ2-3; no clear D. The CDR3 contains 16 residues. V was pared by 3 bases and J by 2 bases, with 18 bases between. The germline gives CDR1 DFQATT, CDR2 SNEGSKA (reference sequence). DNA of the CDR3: TGCAGTGCTAGGTATCCCGGGTCCAGGATCACAGATACGCAGTATTTT. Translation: CSARYPGSRITDTQYF.